This T cell receptor (beta chain) was observed in a study of blood T cell repertoires in COVID-19. Study as a whole: Samples taken during acute and convalescent COVID-19 were collected in the United States, Italy and Spain. T cells, B-cell-depleted T cells, or PBMCs provided the cDNA or gDNA that served as material.

As originally analysed: Amplifying reference gene primers gave estimates of nucleated cell counts. Using immunoSEQ multiplex PCR, the repertoire was profiled, and TCRdb retains in-frame clones only, with some absent. From that table come the V and J calls and clone size; the DNA was used to work out D and trimming. Here the sample spans roughly 300,000 clones, around nine tenths being singletons. The CDR3 contains 15 residues. CDR1 is MNHEY and CDR2 is SVGAGI in the germline V gene. The V gene end was trimmed by 5 bases and the J gene end by 2 bases; junction bases not matched to a gene: 6. Recovery meant two consecutive negative NP/OP PCR tests, professional clearance, or resolved symptoms.

Specimen: PBMCs or T cells enriched from blood (not recorded which). The receptor's source is a woman aged 25 to 39 who had recovered from COVID-19. The genes are TRBV6-5 and TRBJ1-2; 9 nucleotides agree with TRBD1. The CDR3 loop reads CASSLQGQGNYGYTF. The CDR3 coding sequence is TGTGCCAGCAGTCTCCAGGGACAGGGAAACTATGGCTACACCTTC.